This TCR beta chain was profiled in a study of human T cells and chemical hapten exposure (dated by TCRdb to about 2021). Turning to the overall study: For sensitization, 2% DPC in acetone was applied to a 2 cm by 2 cm area of upper inner arm skin. Blood samples were taken from patients before sensitization (week 0) and at 2, 6 and about 24 weeks after DPC sensitization. Weekly therapeutic DPC doses were additionally applied to the scalp of patients throughout the roughly 22-week study period. Libraries were combined into a pool for sequencing, and differences in TCR yield between samples came mainly from small differences in library volumes within the pool. This study followed changes in the peripheral blood TCR repertoire in vivo during primary and secondary sensitization of alopecia patients to the hapten diphenylcyclopropenone (DPC). The patient cohort, mostly female, included alopecia areata with under or over 50% scalp involvement, alopecia totalis and alopecia universalis. Patch testing on the upper back used Finn chambers containing 0.01% DPC, with scoring done after 6 days according to International Contact Dermatitis Research Group standards. Blood for TCR sequencing was provided by twenty-nine alopecia patients at one to four time points (pre-sensitization, 2, 6 and 24 weeks).

Trimming removed 5 bases from V and 0 bases from J, leaving 13 bases between the germline ends. The CDR3 runs 15 residues from the cysteine to the phenylalanine. Only the CDR3 DNA is retained, 45 bases long and in frame from the first base. Sample time point, as interpreted from the label and publication: patch test 2, 6 weeks after DPC sensitization. What this sample's treatment or condition label stands for: therapeutic diphenylcyclopropenone sensitization with weekly scalp DPC. At each patch-test visit, blood was drawn before the patch test was applied. Patients were eligible if aged 18 to 70, diagnosed with alopecia and judged suitable for DPC therapy, and pregnant patients were excluded. Total RNA was isolated from unfractionated whole blood collected in Tempus Blood RNA tubes. Summary of the overall study and its limitations: All patients had alopecia, a presumed autoimmune disease, so their immune response might differ from that of healthy individuals. The number of TCRs above 1 in 1000 frequency did not change with DPC sensitization; there was no evidence of global repertoire structure alterations. Patch test score was positively correlated with the number of PT1 expanded TCRs, with significance at thresholds 8, 16 and 32 but not at 4. Expanded TCRs formed significantly more large CDR3 similarity clusters than pre-sensitization or healthy control sets, consistent with antigen-driven responses. Repeated subsampling changed both the strength of the expansion versus patch-test correlation and the threshold at which that correlation became significant.

Preparation of the library involved RACE. Sequenced on a NextSeq 500. During library preparation, unique molecular identifiers were attached to individual cDNA molecules so that TCRs could be counted quantitatively and reproducibly. From each blood RNA sample, both TCR alpha and TCR beta chains were sequenced. On the authors' methods: Samples had a median of around 92,000 TCRs, with a range from about 23,224 to 750,000. The Decombinator software suite was used to annotate the V, J and CDR3 of the TCR reads. Every sample was subsampled to the same number of TCRs (28,000) for the PS versus PT1 abundance plots. TCRs were defined as expanded if absent before sensitization and observed at least eight times at the 2-week time point. Starting from the raw public reads, TCRdb applied fastp trimming at Q25, assembled clones with MiXCR and retained in-frame beta chains. Identical CDR3 protein sequences are pooled into one entry, listed with their most common genes and DNA. For this entry, the V and J calls and clone size follow TCRdb and not the study's own pipeline. The sample records about 100,000 distinct CDR3 sequences, roughly an eighth of which are singletons. The top ten clones comprise 2.5% to 4% of the sample.

Details on this clonotype: The specificity of this receptor is unknown. Nothing much larger sits one base from this clone, and base qualities are not available.

The sequence came from a woman in her thirties or forties with alopecia areata. Some clones in this sample may be carry-over from other donors' samples. The chain joins TRBV12-3 or TRBV12-4 to TRBJ2-5; a tentative D match to TRBD2 spans 6 bases. The sample in question was whole blood, obtained in connection with sensitization to the hapten diphenylcyclopropenone (DPC). CDR3 reads: CASSPGLLYQETQYF. DNA sequence: TGTGCCAGCAGTCCGGGACTTTTGTACCAAGAGACCCAGTACTTC.